This T cell receptor beta chain was retrieved from a study of blood T cell repertoires in COVID-19. Looking at the study overall: PBMCs, B-cell-depleted T cells, or T cells provided the cDNA or gDNA that made up the material.

Germline-derived CDR1 and CDR2 are MNHEY and SVGAGI. The length of the CDR3 is 14 residues. J gave up 3 bases and V 6 bases, and 5 bases lay outside the gene matches. TCRdb's copy holds only in-frame clones and misses some; the assay was immunoSEQ multiplex PCR. The data hold more than 110,000 clones, with 86% observed a single time. The sequenced sample consisted of PBMCs or T cells enriched from blood (not recorded which). The V call is TRBV6-5, the J call TRBJ1-2; 9 nucleotides agree with TRBD1. The clonotype was recovered from a man between 50 and 59 years old who had recovered from COVID-19. The CDR3 DNA reads as TGTGCCAGCAGGCCGGGACAGGGCGACTATGGCTACACCTTC. Translation gives CASRPGQGDYGYTF.